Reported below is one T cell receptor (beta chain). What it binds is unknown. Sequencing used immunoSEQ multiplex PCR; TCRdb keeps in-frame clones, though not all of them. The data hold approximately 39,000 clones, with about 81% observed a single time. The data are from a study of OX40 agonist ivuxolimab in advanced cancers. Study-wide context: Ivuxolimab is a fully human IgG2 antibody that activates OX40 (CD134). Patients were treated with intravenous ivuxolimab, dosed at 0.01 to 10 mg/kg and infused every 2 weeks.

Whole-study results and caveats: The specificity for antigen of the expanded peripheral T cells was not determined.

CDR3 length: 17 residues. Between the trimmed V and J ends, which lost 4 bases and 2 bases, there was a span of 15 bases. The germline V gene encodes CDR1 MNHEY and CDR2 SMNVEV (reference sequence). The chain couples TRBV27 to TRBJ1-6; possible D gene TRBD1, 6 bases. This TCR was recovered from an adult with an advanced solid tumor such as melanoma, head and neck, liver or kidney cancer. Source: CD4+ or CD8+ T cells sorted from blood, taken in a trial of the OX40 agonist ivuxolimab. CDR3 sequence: CASSSLTGRAYNSPLHF. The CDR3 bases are TGTGCCAGCAGTTCCCTGACAGGCCGGGCCTATAATTCACCCCTCCACTTT.